One and the same sample provided the 32 T cell receptor beta chains below, sequenced in a study of cytomegalovirus exposure and HLA in healthy donors. With 60 Vbeta and 13 Jbeta primers, the PCR was carried out. Assay used: immunoSEQ multiplex PCR; TCRdb lists only in-frame clones, some missing. The sample records under 150,000 clones, around three quarters being singletons. Sequenced input: PBMCs. The receptors originated from a man younger than 40 in good health and CMV-seropositive.

On this clone itself: The junction and the germline gene differ at one end; a read error may be behind it. The chain uses TRBV7-9 and TRBJ1-5, with 10 bases matching TRBD1. This CDR3 region has 16 residues. Germline V lookup: CDR1 SEHNR, CDR2 FQNEAQ (reference sequence). The DNA of the CDR3 is TGTTCCAGCAGCTCCGGAGACAGGGGGCAGTTGGAGCCCCAGCATTTT. This translates into CSSSSGDRGQLEPQHF.

Worth noting for this clone: This sample also contains other DNA sequences that code for the same CDR3. The rearrangement links TRBV5-4 to TRBJ2-7, with D possibly being TRBD2 (6 bases). Germline CDR1 SGHNT, CDR2 YYREEE (reference sequence). The CDR3 loop spans 14 amino acids. V was trimmed by 3 bases and J by 2 bases, leaving 12 bases between them. The CDR3 protein is CASSYAGKTYEQYF. For the CDR3, the DNA is TGTGCCAGCAGCTATGCGGGGAAAACCTACGAGCAGTACTTC.

The V gene is TRBV20-1, the J gene TRBJ1-1; 7 nucleotides match TRBD1. V shed 4 bases, J shed 8 bases, and the junction held 4 bases outside the gene matches. The germline CDR1 and CDR2 sequences are DFQATT and SNEGSKA (reference sequence). This CDR3 has 11 residues. Here the CDR3 reads CSATTGQEAFF. The CDR3 nucleotides read TGCAGTGCTACCACGGGACAGGAAGCTTTCTTT.

The chain carries TRBV5-4 and TRBJ2-3; 11 bases agree with TRBD2. The junction had 6 bases not matched to a gene; V was cut back by 3 bases and J by 0 bases. Germline V gives CDR1 SGHNT, CDR2 YYREEE (reference sequence). This CDR3 has 17 residues. This CDR3 is CASSSSGTSGSTDTQYF. Written as DNA, the CDR3 is TGTGCCAGCAGCTCCTCCGGGACTAGCGGTAGCACAGATACGCAGTATTTT.

The J gene is TRBJ2-1, the V gene TRBV6-5; 11 bases are a match to TRBD2. V shed 4 bases, J shed 13 bases, and the junction held 6 bases outside the gene matches. CDR3 length equals 13 residues. Looked up from germline, CDR1 is MNHEY and CDR2 is SVGAGI. The CDR3 DNA reads as TGTGCCAGCAGTTTGGGACTAGCGGTCCGACAGTTCTTC. Its translation: CASSLGLAVRQFF.

The sample holds one count of this clone. An end of the junction does not agree with germline; a read error may underlie this. The genes are TRBV27 and TRBJ2-2, with D possibly matching TRBD2 (6 bases). CDR1 and CDR2 (germline): MNHEY, SMNVEV (reference sequence). This CDR3 spans 15 amino acids. Here the CDR3 reads CAGSLFLASDGELFF. The CDR3 DNA reads TGTGCCGGCAGTTTATTCCTAGCGAGCGACGGGGAGCTGTTTTTT.

Remarks on this clone: Germline and junction disagree at one end, which may indicate a read error. This chain uses TRBV28 with TRBJ1-1; D call uncertain. The CDR3 is 13 amino acids. Per the germline V gene, CDR1 is MDHEN and CDR2 is SYDVKM. The CDR3 coding sequence is TGCCTGACTTTGGGTTACTTATACACTGAAGCTTTCTTT. This sequence encodes CLTLGYLYTEAFF.

In DNA form, the CDR3 reads TGTGCCAGCTCACCAAGTTACGCCAGAAATCAGCCCCAGCATTTT. Translated, it gives CASSPSYARNQPQHF. V usage is TRBV18 and J usage is TRBJ1-5; D is uncertain. The CDR3 runs to 15 residues. Germline CDR1 reads KGHSH; CDR2 reads LQKENI. V lost 2 bases and J 4 bases, leaving 12 bases between the germline ends.

The chain joins TRBV2 to TRBJ1-1; the match to TRBD1 covers 8 bases. CDR1 is SNHLY, CDR2 FYNNEI, per germline. CDR3 length equals 13 residues. V was pared by 6 bases and J by 6 bases, with 6 bases of the junction left unmatched. This CDR3 is CASSHDRGSEAFF. The CDR3 DNA reads as TGTGCCAGCAGCCATGACAGGGGCTCTGAAGCTTTCTTT.

This clone has only one observation. The chain joins TRBV4-1 to TRBJ2-5, with TRBD2 matching over 11 bases. CDR1 MGHRA and CDR2 YSYEKL come from the germline V gene. The CDR3 has 16 residues. V shed 3 bases, J shed 5 bases, and the junction held 8 bases outside the gene matches. CDR3 amino acids: CASSQATSGGSETQYF. For the CDR3, the DNA is TGCGCCAGCAGCCAGGCCACTAGCGGGGGCTCGGAGACCCAGTACTTC.

The rearrangement uses TRBV5-1 and TRBJ1-4; D is uncertain. Germline CDR1 and CDR2: SGHRS and YFSETQ. CDR3 length equals 12 residues. V shed 1 base and J shed 8 bases, with 6 bases lying between them. The CDR3 region has the DNA TGCGCCAGCAGCTTGAATCGGGAAAAACTGTTTTTT. It codes for CASSLNREKLFF. The variable domain in full, completed from reference TRBV5-1 and TRBJ1-4, reads KAGVTQTPRYLIKTRGQQVTLSCSPISGHRSVSWYQQTPGQGLQFLFEYFSETQRNKGNFPGRFSGRQFSNSRSEMNVSTLELGDSALYLCASSLNREKLFFGSGTQLSVL.

This sequence joins TRBV5-1 and TRBJ1-3; TRBD1 agrees at 8 bases. From germline, CDR1 is SGHRS and CDR2 YFSETQ. With 3 bases clipped from V and 2 bases from J, the junction kept 4 bases outside the gene matches. There are 15 residues in the CDR3. CDR3 nucleotide sequence: TGCGCCAGCAGCTCCGGACAGGGCACTGGAAACACCATATATTTT. This gives the protein CASSSGQGTGNTIYF. The full variable domain, in which reference TRBV5-1 and TRBJ1-3 provide the parts outside the CDR3, is KAGVTQTPRYLIKTRGQQVTLSCSPISGHRSVSWYQQTPGQGLQFLFEYFSETQRNKGNFPGRFSGRQFSNSRSEMNVSTLELGDSALYLCASSSGQGTGNTIYFGEGSWLTVV.

The gene calls are TRBV7-8 and TRBJ2-2, with a possible D match to TRBD1 (7 bases). Deletions cut 8 bases from V and 4 bases from J, with 14 bases between. CDR3 length equals 14 residues. The germline V gene encodes CDR1 SGHVS and CDR2 FQNEAQ. The CDR3 bases are TGTGCCAGCGCGGGGCAGGGGGGCACCGGGGAGCTGTTTTTT. Its translation: CASAGQGGTGELFF.

This chain uses TRBV9 with TRBJ2-1; D possibly corresponds to TRBD2 (6 bases). The CDR3 is made up of 15 amino acids. The germline V and J ends were trimmed by 3 bases and 8 bases, with 18 bases remaining between them. CDR1 is SGDLS, CDR2 YYNGEE, per germline. CDR3 loop: CASSELRTGEDEQFF. CDR3 coding DNA: TGTGCCAGCAGCGAGCTACGGACGGGGGAGGATGAGCAGTTCTTC.

This chain uses TRBV14 with TRBJ2-7; 8 nucleotides match TRBD1. CDR1 SGHDN and CDR2 FVKESK come from the germline V gene. The J segment lost 4 bases and the V segment lost 1 base, leaving 6 bases of the junction unmatched. The CDR3 contains 15 residues. The DNA for the CDR3 is TGTGCCAGCAGCCAAGTTACAGGGGGTGAATACGAGCAGTACTTC. This codes for CASSQVTGGEYEQYF.

The rearrangement uses TRBV7-2 and TRBJ2-7; 8 bases are a match to TRBD2. J gave up 6 bases and V 5 bases, and 9 bases lay outside the gene matches. There are 14 residues in the CDR3. The germline gives CDR1 SGHTA, CDR2 FQGNSA. The CDR3 DNA is TGTGCCAGCAGCCCCGGACTAGCCGCATCCGAGCAGTACTTC. Translated: CASSPGLAASEQYF.

The V call is TRBV5-1, the J call TRBJ1-5; D not certain. Between the trimmed V and J ends, which lost 0 bases and 0 bases, there was a span of 7 bases. Germline CDR1 SGHRS, CDR2 YFSETQ. The CDR3 runs to 15 residues. DNA of the CDR3: TGCGCCAGCAGCTTGGGCGTAACTAGCAATCAGCCCCAGCATTTT. Protein product: CASSLGVTSNQPQHF.

The chain recombines TRBV2 with TRBJ1-2; the D gene is possibly TRBD1 (5 bases). The CDR3 has 15 residues. V dropped 4 bases and J dropped 4 bases, with 16 bases sitting between them. The germline CDR1 and CDR2 sequences are SNHLY and FYNNEI. The CDR3 coding sequence is TGTGCCAGCAGTGGGACAATACAGAACGGCTATGGCTACACCTTC. It specifies CASSGTIQNGYGYTF.

This chain connects TRBV18 to TRBJ2-3; TRBD2 matches at 7 bases. With 5 bases clipped from V and 3 bases from J, the junction kept 8 bases outside the gene matches. Germline V gives CDR1 KGHSH, CDR2 LQKENI. The CDR3 runs to 15 residues. The CDR3 DNA sequence: TGTGCCAGCTCATCCGGACTAGTACGGACAGATACGCAGTATTTT. Its protein product is CASSSGLVRTDTQYF.

This sequence joins TRBV7-2 and TRBJ1-3; unclear D gene. Deletions cut 5 bases from V and 2 bases from J, with 4 bases between. The CDR3 contains 12 residues. Germline CDR1 is SGHTA and CDR2 is FQGNSA. CDR3 nucleotides: TGTGCCAGCAGCATAACTGGAAACACCATATATTTT. It translates to CASSITGNTIYF.

V usage is TRBV11-3 and J usage is TRBJ2-5; no reliable D call. The V gene's germline CDR1 is SGHNT and CDR2 YENEEA. This CDR3 contains 18 residues. V was cut by 0 bases and J by 4 bases, with 21 bases left in between. Here the CDR3 DNA reads TGTGCCAGCAGCTTAGATTACCTTTGCGGATTGATGATAGAGACCCAGTACTTC. It yields the protein CASSLDYLCGLMIETQYF.

The J gene is TRBJ1-2, the V gene TRBV7-3, with TRBD1 matching over 7 bases. Germline loops: CDR1 SGHTA, CDR2 FQGTGA. This CDR3 spans 15 amino acids. The V gene end was trimmed by 6 bases and the J gene end by 5 bases; junction bases not matched to a gene: 12. The CDR3 protein is CASRLNPGQNYGYTF. The CDR3, as DNA: TGTGCCAGCAGACTAAACCCGGGACAGAATTATGGCTACACCTTC.

This chain joins TRBV5-5 and TRBJ1-2; 7 bases match TRBD1. CDR1 and CDR2 (germline): SGHKS, YYEKEE (reference sequence). The CDR3 covers 15 residues. J lost 4 bases, V lost 0 bases, and 6 bases had no gene match. Written as DNA, the CDR3 is TGTGCCAGCAGCTTGGCGGGGACAGAGATCTATGGCTACACCTTC. This sequence encodes CASSLAGTEIYGYTF.

This chain uses TRBV11-1 with TRBJ2-7; perhaps TRBD1 as D (5 bases). The germline V gene encodes CDR1 SGHAT and CDR2 FQDESV (reference sequence). V lost 5 bases to trimming and J lost 0 bases, with 17 bases between them. This CDR3 spans 16 amino acids. The CDR3 sequence: CASSPTQGYLSYEQYF. In nucleotides, the CDR3 is TGTGCCAGCAGCCCAACCCAGGGCTATCTCTCCTACGAGCAGTACTTC.

The chain couples TRBV18 to TRBJ2-3, with D perhaps matching TRBD1 (5 bases). Germline assignment: CDR1 KGHSH and CDR2 LQKENI. Trimming removed 3 bases at V and 1 base at J, with 14 bases between. This CDR3 has 16 amino acids. CDR3 sequence: CASSPRQLGGTDTQYF. The CDR3 nucleotides read TGTGCCAGCTCACCCCGACAGCTCGGAGGCACAGATACGCAGTATTTT.

On this clone itself: An end of the junction differs from the germline gene, which may be a read error. V and J are TRBV7-7 and TRBJ2-3; no clear D. The CDR3 is 14 residues long. Germline CDR1 is SSHAT and CDR2 is FNYEAQ (reference sequence). CDR3 DNA: TGTGCTAGCAGCTTAGTCCTAGGCTCAGATACGCAGTATTTT. Its protein product is CASSLVLGSDTQYF.

J is TRBJ2-5 and V is TRBV7-2; the match to TRBD2 covers 12 bases. The CDR3 has 18 amino acids. V lost 0 bases to trimming and J lost 3 bases; unmatched junction nucleotides: 8. The germline V gene encodes CDR1 SGHTA and CDR2 FQGNSA. CDR3 protein: CASSLARLAGGLKETQYF. As DNA, the CDR3 is TGTGCCAGCAGCTTAGCTCGCCTAGCGGGGGGGCTGAAAGAGACCCAGTACTTC.

The gene calls are TRBV19 and TRBJ2-1, with 9 bases that match TRBD2. The CDR3 runs to 18 residues. Germline-derived CDR1 and CDR2 are LNHDA and SQIVND (reference sequence). V was clipped by 3 bases and J by 10 bases; unmatched bases: 19. The CDR3 sequence is CASSITRGREGPLGEQFF. The CDR3 DNA sequence: TGTGCCAGTAGTATCACCCGCGGGCGGGAGGGCCCCCTAGGCGAGCAGTTCTTC.

The chain couples TRBV6-5 to TRBJ1-4, with D unclear. CDR1 is MNHEY, CDR2 SVGAGI, per germline. The V end was cut by 6 bases, the J end by 0 bases, with 8 bases between. The CDR3 runs 14 residues. The CDR3 DNA reads TGTGCCAGCAGGGAAGGAGCAACTAATGAAAAACTGTTTTTT. Translating it yields CASREGATNEKLFF.

The genes are TRBV7-9 and TRBJ2-1; TRBD1 is a possible D gene (6 bases). Germline V gene data show CDR1 as SEHNR and CDR2 as FQNEAQ (reference sequence). With 4 bases removed from V and 2 bases from J, the gap between germline ends came to 12 bases. The CDR3 covers 15 residues. DNA of the CDR3: TGTGCCAGCAGCTCAACCGGGACAACCTACAATGAGCAGTTCTTC. Its translation is CASSSTGTTYNEQFF.

The sample holds one count of this clone. This chain joins TRBV7-2 and TRBJ1-1, with a tentative D call TRBD1 (6 bases). The CDR3 has 15 residues. The V end was cut by 2 bases, the J end by 4 bases, with 14 bases between. Per the germline V gene, CDR1 is SGHTA and CDR2 is FQGNSA. CDR3 in amino acids: CASSLSGAFGTEAFF. CDR3 coding DNA: TGTGCCAGCAGCTTATCAGGGGCGTTTGGCACTGAAGCTTTCTTT.

The chain links TRBV4-3 to TRBJ2-3; possible D gene TRBD2, 7 bases. Trimming shortened V by 5 bases and J by 6 bases, and 18 bases separated the two germline ends. CDR1 is LGHNA, CDR2 YSLEER, per germline. CDR3 length equals 15 residues. CDR3 coding DNA: TGCGCCAGCAGCTGGCTAGCGGAGGGGGAGGATACGCAGTATTTT. Translating it yields CASSWLAEGEDTQYF.